The entry below describes one TCR beta chain. Its specificity is unknown. The study ran its PCR with 60 Vbeta and 13 Jbeta primers. Here immunoSEQ multiplex PCR was the method, and the copy in TCRdb shows in-frame clones only, minus some. Here the sample table reports some 70,000 clones. The sample comes from a study of cytomegalovirus exposure and HLA in healthy donors. This CDR3 comprises 14 residues. Germline CDR1 SGHDT, CDR2 YYEEEE. V gave up 0 bases and J gave up 7 bases; unmatched junction bases: 6. Study-wide findings and caveats: Reported performance of the classifier showed diagnosis of cytomegalovirus status with high specificity and sensitivity. With later analysis, a missense DCLRE1C variant became linked to TCR beta V- and J-gene trimming.

The specimen was PBMCs. This TCR was recovered from a man in his forties in good health and CMV-seronegative. The genes are TRBV5-6 and TRBJ2-7; 8 bases agree with TRBD1. CDR3 loop: CASSLGQGLREQYF. The CDR3 nucleotides are TGTGCCAGCAGCTTGGGACAGGGGCTGAGAGAGCAGTACTTC.